This T cell receptor (beta chain) was retrieved from a study of tumor-infiltrating lymphocytes in primary liver carcinoma. A primer in the constant region served to generate TCR beta cDNA from 500 to 600 ng of total RNA. Amplification in three nested multiplex PCR rounds with slightly modified ARM-PCR gave rise to TCR beta libraries. In the first two PCR rounds, TRBV1-TRBV30 forward primers were paired with a C-beta reverse primer, and each round lasted approximately 10 cycles. Each CDR3 protein gets one entry after TCRdb re-called the multiplex PCR reads with MiXCR. The table lists 84,000 or so distinct CDR3 sequences, 72% of them singletons, with approximately 19% in the top ten. Unsorted bulk tissue (about 19-33 mg) underwent RNA and DNA co-extraction. The CDR3 contains 20 residues. Trimming at V came to 3 bases and at J to 0 bases, leaving 15 bases not matched to a gene.

The sequencing sample was made of liver tumor tissue from sampling region 1. Subset reported: tumor region T1, superior pole. The receptor comes from a man between 35 and 55 years old with primary liver carcinoma and hepatitis B virus infection. The rearrangement links TRBV12-3 or TRBV12-4 to TRBJ2-1; 9 bases line up with TRBD2. The CDR3 DNA is TGTGCCAGCAGTTTTCCGGGACTAGCTATACACACCAGCTCCTACAATGAGCAGTTCTTC. It is translated as CASSFPGLAIHTSSYNEQFF.